Following are 31 T cell receptor beta chains from one sample sequenced in a study of graft-versus-host responses after intestinal transplantation. Some clones are missing from TCRdb's copy, which holds only in-frame ones; the method was immunoSEQ multiplex PCR. This repertoire shows over 80,000 clones, approximately 90% found once; its top ten account for about 0.4%. Their cognate antigens are unknown. The sample here was unstimulated CD8+ T cells sorted from spleen or lymph node cells, taken before transplant. The source of these receptors is a human donor who was the organ donor for an intestinal transplant.

The V call is TRBV27, the J call TRBJ1-1; TRBD1 matches at 10 bases. This CDR3 contains 15 residues. CDR1 is MNHEY and CDR2 is SMNVEV in the germline V gene (reference sequence). The junction had 5 bases not matched to a gene; V was cut back by 3 bases and J by 4 bases. The CDR3 spells CASSFLGQGGTEAFF. The CDR3 DNA is TGTGCCAGCAGTTTCCTAGGACAGGGGGGCACTGAAGCTTTCTTT.

This clone showed up just a few times. This chain uses TRBV7-9 with TRBJ1-2; D remains ambiguous. The CDR3 loop spans 14 amino acids. Trimming took off 4 bases at V and 6 bases at J, with 15 bases between the two ends. From germline, CDR1 is SEHNR and CDR2 FQNEAQ (reference sequence). Here the CDR3 reads CASSSIIGGNGYTF. The CDR3, as DNA: TGTGCCAGCAGCTCCATAATTGGAGGAAATGGCTACACCTTC.

This chain links TRBV28 with TRBJ1-2; possibly TRBD1 for D (6 bases). There are 13 residues in the CDR3. V lost 6 bases and J 2 bases, leaving 10 bases between the germline ends. The germline CDR1 and CDR2 sequences are MDHEN and SYDVKM. CDR3 residues: CASSATGNYGYTF. The CDR3 DNA reads TGTGCCAGCAGCGCCACAGGGAACTATGGCTACACCTTC.

The chain couples TRBV5-4 to TRBJ2-1; TRBD2 matches at 13 bases. Trimming at V came to 4 bases and at J to 8 bases, leaving 6 bases not matched to a gene. Germline-derived CDR1 and CDR2 are SGHNT and YYREEE (reference sequence). This CDR3 spans 15 amino acids. This chain's CDR3 is CASSRGTSGDHEQFF. DNA of the CDR3: TGTGCCAGCAGCCGGGGGACTAGCGGGGACCATGAGCAGTTCTTC.

The chain recombines TRBV7-9 with TRBJ1-6; 7 bases are shared with TRBD1. Germline values: CDR1 SEHNR, CDR2 FQNEAQ (reference sequence). The CDR3 is made up of 14 amino acids. The ends lost 5 bases at V and 4 bases at J; junction bases unmatched: 2. CDR3 residues: CASSTGQYNSPLHF. The DNA of the CDR3 is TGTGCCAGCAGCACGGGACAGTATAATTCACCCCTCCACTTT.

The CDR3 sequence: CASSSPGGQETQYF. CDR3 bases: TGTGCCAGCAGTTCCCCGGGGGGCCAAGAGACCCAGTACTTC. The chain couples TRBV27 to TRBJ2-5, with 7 bases lining up with TRBD2. Unmatched junction bases numbered 3, after V lost 4 bases and J lost 1 base. CDR3 length equals 14 residues. Germline CDR1 MNHEY, CDR2 SMNVEV (reference sequence).

The rearrangement uses TRBV9 and TRBJ1-6; the match to TRBD1 covers 11 bases. V shed 3 bases, J shed 9 bases, and the junction held 2 bases outside the gene matches. Germline lookup yields CDR1 SGDLS and CDR2 YYNGEE. CDR3 length: 14 amino acids. CDR3 region: CASSAGTGGSPLHF. CDR3 nucleotide sequence: TGTGCCAGCAGCGCCGGGACAGGGGGTTCACCCCTCCACTTT.

The rearrangement joins TRBV7-8 to TRBJ1-3; D unclear. Per the germline V gene, CDR1 is SGHVS and CDR2 is FQNEAQ. Trimming took 5 bases from V and 0 from J, leaving 17 bases between them. The CDR3 contains 17 residues. In DNA, the CDR3 is TGTGCCAGCAGCCCTATCCTGCGGGTCGTCTCTGGAAACACCATATATTTT. Its protein product is CASSPILRVVSGNTIYF.

The rearrangement links TRBV19 to TRBJ2-1; tentatively, D is TRBD2 (6 bases). With 4 bases removed from V and 3 bases from J, the gap between germline ends came to 13 bases. CDR3 length: 15 residues. Germline values: CDR1 LNHDA, CDR2 SQIVND (reference sequence). CDR3 nucleotide sequence: TGTGCCAGTAGTACGGGACTTGAACTCTACAATGAGCAGTTCTTC. The encoded protein is CASSTGLELYNEQFF.

This chain connects TRBV5-4 to TRBJ2-5; no clear D gene. This CDR3 contains 12 residues. Germline V gene data show CDR1 as SGHNT and CDR2 as YYREEE (reference sequence). Trimming removed 3 bases at V and 2 bases at J, with 5 bases between. The CDR3 reads CASSSRQETQYF. The CDR3 coding sequence is TGTGCCAGCAGCTCGAGACAAGAGACCCAGTACTTC.

The chain links TRBV11-2 to TRBJ2-1, with D perhaps matching TRBD2 (5 bases). The CDR3 is made up of 12 amino acids. Germline V lookup: CDR1 SGHAT, CDR2 FQNNGV. V lost 5 bases and J lost 14, with 16 bases in between. The CDR3 loop is CASSPDLLAEFF. The CDR3 DNA is TGTGCCAGCAGCCCGGACTTGTTGGCGGAGTTCTTC.

This chain joins TRBV7-9 and TRBJ2-1; 8 bases map to TRBD2. Germline V gene sequence: CDR1 SEHNR, CDR2 FQNEAQ (reference sequence). The CDR3 consists of 17 residues. Trimming cost V 5 bases and J 0 bases; bases outside gene matches: 9. This CDR3 reads CASSPRLAPSSYNEQFF. The CDR3 DNA is TGTGCCAGCAGCCCCCGACTAGCGCCTAGCTCCTACAATGAGCAGTTCTTC.

The chain couples TRBV9 to TRBJ2-2, with a possible D match to TRBD2 (6 bases). V dropped 4 bases and J dropped 0 bases, with 19 bases sitting between them. Germline CDR1 reads SGDLS; CDR2 reads YYNGEE. The CDR3 totals 18 residues. This CDR3 is CASSPSGRKAANTGELFF. The CDR3, as DNA: TGTGCCAGCAGCCCGTCTGGGAGGAAGGCGGCGAACACCGGGGAGCTGTTTTTT.

This chain links TRBV19 with TRBJ1-4; D may be TRBD1 (6 bases). Germline CDR1 is LNHDA and CDR2 is SQIVND (reference sequence). Trimming removed 8 bases from V and 4 bases from J, with 14 bases in between. The CDR3 has 14 amino acids. CDR3 sequence: CASGDTDFNEKLFF. The CDR3 coding sequence is TGTGCCAGTGGGGACACCGACTTTAATGAAAAACTGTTTTTT.

In nucleotides, the CDR3 is TGCGCCAGCAGCCAAGTCGCGGGGTTCTTTCTCGAAGCTTTCTTT. This gives the protein CASSQVAGFFLEAFF. The chain carries TRBV4-1 and TRBJ1-1; D unresolved. Germline V gene lookup returns CDR1 MGHRA and CDR2 YSYEKL. Between the trimmed V and J ends, which lost 1 base and 8 bases, there was a span of 17 bases. This CDR3 has 15 residues.

This clone was recorded a few times. J is TRBJ1-6 and V is TRBV19, with TRBD1 as a possible D gene (5 bases). Germline CDR1 LNHDA, CDR2 SQIVND (reference sequence). This CDR3 has 14 residues. Deletions cut 6 bases from V and 7 bases from J, with 13 bases between. CDR3 residues: CASSGQGPNSPLHF. The CDR3 region has the DNA TGTGCCAGTAGCGGACAAGGGCCCAATTCACCCCTCCACTTT.

V and J are TRBV9 and TRBJ2-5; TRBD2 matches 9 bases. Germline lookup yields CDR1 SGDLS and CDR2 YYNGEE. The CDR3 is 16 residues long. The trim removed 4 bases at V and 9 bases at J, leaving 16 bases unmatched. For the CDR3, the DNA is TGTGCCAGCAGCATCGGCGGGGGGGCATTTTACGATGCCCAGTACTTC. Residues: CASSIGGGAFYDAQYF. Drawing the rest from reference TRBV9 and TRBJ2-5, the complete variable domain is DSGVTQTPKHLITATGQRVTLRCSPRSGDLSVYWYQQSLDQGLQFLIQYYNGEERAKGNILERFSAQQFPDLHSELNLSSLELGDSALYFCASSIGGGAFYDAQYFGPGTRLLVL.

The chain links TRBV6-5 to TRBJ2-1; weak D call: TRBD2 (6 bases). Looked up from germline, CDR1 is MNHEY and CDR2 is SVGAGI. The CDR3 runs to 16 residues. Between the trimmed V and J ends, which lost 0 bases and 8 bases, there was a span of 17 bases. For the CDR3, the DNA is TGTGCCAGCAGTTACTCGATTGCGGGATTTAGGGATGAGCAGTTCTTC. Encoded protein: CASSYSIAGFRDEQFF.

This chain joins TRBV2 and TRBJ2-3; 10 nucleotides line up with TRBD2. V gave up 6 bases and J gave up 6 bases; unmatched junction bases: 9. Germline V CDR1 and CDR2: SNHLY, FYNNEI. The length of the CDR3 is 15 residues. The CDR3: CASRVAGGGGDTQYF. The DNA of the CDR3 is TGTGCCAGCAGGGTAGCGGGGGGTGGAGGTGATACGCAGTATTTT.

The chain is built from TRBV29-1 and TRBJ2-5, with D perhaps TRBD1 (5 bases). The DNA end lines up better with TRBJ2-7; the J call may be wrong. In germline, CDR1 is SQVTM, CDR2 ANQGSEA. The CDR3 is 14 residues long. Here the CDR3 reads CSVFDQGPTYEQYF. The CDR3 DNA reads TGCAGCGTTTTCGACCAGGGTCCCACCTACGAGCAGTACTTC.

The chain joins TRBV5-6 to TRBJ2-3, with TRBD2 identical over 7 bases. The trim removed 6 bases at V and 4 bases at J, leaving 14 bases unmatched. This CDR3 is 16 amino acids long. Looked up from germline, CDR1 is SGHDT and CDR2 is YYEEEE. CDR3 residues: CASTPERLAGSDTQYF. The CDR3 coding sequence is TGTGCCAGCACCCCTGAGCGACTAGCTGGGTCAGATACGCAGTATTTT.

This clone has a single count. The rearrangement links TRBV15 to TRBJ1-5; perhaps TRBD1 as D (6 bases). This CDR3 is 16 amino acids long. The V gene's germline CDR1 is LNHNV and CDR2 YYDKDF (reference sequence). Trimming took off 2 bases at V and 7 bases at J, with 18 bases between the two ends. The CDR3 DNA sequence: TGTGCCACCAGCAGAACCTACCAACAGGGATCGCAGCCCCAGCATTTT. Translation gives CATSRTYQQGSQPQHF.

In DNA, the CDR3 is TGTGCCAGCAGCTTCACAGACGTTAATGAAAAACTGTTTTTT. Translation: CASSFTDVNEKLFF. The chain links TRBV7-9 to TRBJ1-4, with D hard to call. V was cut by 3 bases and J by 4 bases, with 9 bases left in between. Per germline, CDR1 SEHNR and CDR2 FQNEAQ (reference sequence). This CDR3 has 14 amino acids.

The sample holds one count of this clone. The chain combines TRBV19 with TRBJ1-5; D not certain. Germline CDR1 reads LNHDA; CDR2 reads SQIVND (reference sequence). This CDR3 is built from 13 residues. V dropped 10 bases and J dropped 3 bases, with 13 bases sitting between them. The CDR3 sequence: CATLGRANQPQHF. CDR3 nucleotide sequence: TGTGCCACCCTAGGGAGGGCCAATCAGCCCCAGCATTTT.

This chain uses TRBV7-9 with TRBJ2-3, with TRBD2 matching over 8 bases. The CDR3 loop spans 13 amino acids. J gave up 6 bases and V 11 bases, and 10 bases lay outside the gene matches. Germline V gene sequence: CDR1 SEHNR, CDR2 FQNEAQ (reference sequence). CDR3 region: CAGNSGAPDTQYF. CDR3 nucleotides: TGTGCCGGGAATAGCGGGGCCCCGGATACGCAGTATTTT.

The V gene is TRBV13, the J gene TRBJ2-3; 10 nucleotides agree with TRBD2. CDR3 length equals 16 residues. Germline CDR1 PRHDT, CDR2 FYEKMQ (reference sequence). V gave up 2 bases and J gave up 2 bases; unmatched junction bases: 4. This CDR3 is CASSLLAGADTDTQYF. The CDR3 nucleotides read TGTGCCAGCAGCTTACTAGCGGGGGCCGACACAGATACGCAGTATTTT.

The chain joins TRBV23-1 to TRBJ1-5, with D maybe TRBD1 (5 bases). TRBV23-1 counts as an open reading frame of uncertain function. The CDR3 length is 17 residues. Between the trimmed V and J ends, which lost 3 bases and 4 bases, there was a span of 19 bases. The CDR3 DNA reads as TGCGCCAGCAGTCACATGGGACGGCGGGACTCTAATCAGCCCCAGCATTTT. This codes for CASSHMGRRDSNQPQHF.

The rearrangement uses TRBV4-2 and TRBJ2-1, with TRBD2 as a possible D gene (7 bases). V was trimmed by 0 bases and J by 2 bases, leaving 14 bases between them. The CDR3 runs to 17 residues. CDR1 LGHNA and CDR2 YNFKEQ come from the germline V gene. The CDR3 loop is CASSQDPGGIAYNEQFF. CDR3 in DNA: TGTGCCAGCAGCCAAGATCCGGGGGGCATCGCCTACAATGAGCAGTTCTTC.

This clone has only one observation. The chain employs TRBV27 and TRBJ2-3; possibly TRBD1 for D (6 bases). Trimming cost V 8 bases and J 2 bases, with 17 bases left between them. Germline V gene data show CDR1 as MNHEY and CDR2 as SMNVEV (reference sequence). This CDR3 is built from 15 residues. CDR3 DNA: TGTGCCAGCTCCGCCCAGGGGAACCCCACAGATACGCAGTATTTT. Translated: CASSAQGNPTDTQYF.

The genes are TRBV7-8 and TRBJ1-2; D gene ambiguous. V was cut by 1 base and J by 7 bases, with 16 bases left in between. In germline, CDR1 is SGHVS, CDR2 FQNEAQ. This CDR3 has 15 residues. CDR3 protein: CASSLGAGWAAGYTF. The CDR3, as DNA: TGTGCCAGCAGCTTAGGGGCAGGCTGGGCAGCTGGCTACACCTTC.

The CDR3 DNA sequence: TGTGCCAGCAGCTTAGGGACAGGGGGCTCCTACGAGCAGTACTTC. Encoded protein: CASSLGTGGSYEQYF. This chain joins TRBV7-8 and TRBJ2-7, with 10 bases lining up with TRBD1. After removal of 1 base from V and 0 bases from J, the junction contained 0 bases not matched to a gene. The germline gives CDR1 SGHVS, CDR2 FQNEAQ. This CDR3 contains 15 residues. The full variable domain, with the rest looked up from reference TRBV7-8 and TRBJ2-7, is GAGVSQSPRYKVAKRGQDVALRCDPISGHVSLFWYQQALGQGPEFLTYFQNEAQLDKSGLPSDRFFAERPEGSVSTLKIQRTQQEDSAVYLCASSLGTGGSYEQYFGPGTRLTVT.